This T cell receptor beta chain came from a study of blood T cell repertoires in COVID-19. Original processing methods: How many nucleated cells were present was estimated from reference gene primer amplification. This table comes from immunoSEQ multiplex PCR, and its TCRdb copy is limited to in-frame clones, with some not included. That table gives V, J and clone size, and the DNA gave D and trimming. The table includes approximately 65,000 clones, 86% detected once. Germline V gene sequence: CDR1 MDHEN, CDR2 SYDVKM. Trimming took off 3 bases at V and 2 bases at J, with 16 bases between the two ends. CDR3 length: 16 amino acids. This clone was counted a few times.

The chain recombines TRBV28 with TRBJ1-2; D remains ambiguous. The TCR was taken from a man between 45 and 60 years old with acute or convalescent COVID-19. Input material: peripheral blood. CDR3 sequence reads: CASSFQVGAQNYGYTF. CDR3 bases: TGTGCCAGCAGTTTTCAAGTGGGCGCACAGAACTATGGCTACACCTTC.